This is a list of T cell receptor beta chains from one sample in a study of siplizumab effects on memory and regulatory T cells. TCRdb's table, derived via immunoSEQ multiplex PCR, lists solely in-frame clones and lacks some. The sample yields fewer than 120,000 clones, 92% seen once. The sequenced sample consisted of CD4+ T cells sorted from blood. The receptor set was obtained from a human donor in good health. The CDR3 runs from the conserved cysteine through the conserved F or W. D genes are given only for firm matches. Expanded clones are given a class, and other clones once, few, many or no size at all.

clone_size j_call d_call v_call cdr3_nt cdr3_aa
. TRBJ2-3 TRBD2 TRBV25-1 TGTGCCAGCAGAGGGGCGGGAGGGCCGTCAGATACGCAGTATTTT CASRGAGGPSDTQYF
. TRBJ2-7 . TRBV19 TGTGCCAGTAGTGCCAGACGGCTGAGCTACGAGCAGTACTTC CASSARRLSYEQYF
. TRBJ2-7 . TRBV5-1 TGCGCCAGCAGCTTGTCCCAGACCTCCTACGAGCAGTACTTC CASSLSQTSYEQYF
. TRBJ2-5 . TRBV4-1 TGCGCCAGCAGCCAAGTTCAGAAAGAGACCCAGTACTTC CASSQVQKETQYF
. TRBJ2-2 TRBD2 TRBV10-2 TGCGCCACCCTGGGACTAGCGGGACTCACCGGGGAGCTGTTTTTT CATLGLAGLTGELFF
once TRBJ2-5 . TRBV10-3 TGTGCCATCAGTGAGTCTTCCCCCGAGACCCAGTACTTC CAISESSPETQYF
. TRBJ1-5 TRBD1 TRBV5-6 TGTGCCAGCAGCATAGGACAGGGCTCTCATCAGCCCCAGCATTTT CASSIGQGSHQPQHF
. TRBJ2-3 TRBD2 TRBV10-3 TGTGCCATCAGTGAGCTTATAGCGGGAGATGGCACAGATACGCAGTATTTT CAISELIAGDGTDTQYF
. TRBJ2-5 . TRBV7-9 TGTGCCAGCAGCTTAAGTCTAGCGATCCAAGAGACCCAGTACTTC CASSLSLAIQETQYF
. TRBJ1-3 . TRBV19 TGTGCCAGTAGTATCGGAACTTCTGGAAACACCATATATTTT CASSIGTSGNTIYF
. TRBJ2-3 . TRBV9 TGTGCCAGCAGTAGTGGGACAGATACGCAGTATTTT CASSSGTDTQYF
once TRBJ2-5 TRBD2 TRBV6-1 TGTGCCAGCAGGGGCAACTCAGCGGGGGCCCAGTACTTC CASRGNSAGAQYF
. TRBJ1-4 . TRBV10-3 TGTGCCATCGGGCCCCAGGAAGGTGAAAAACTGTTTTTT CAIGPQEGEKLFF
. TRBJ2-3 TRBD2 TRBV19 TGTGCCAGTAGTAATCCTAGCGGTAGCACAGATACGCAGTATTTT CASSNPSGSTDTQYF
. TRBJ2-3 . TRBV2 TGTGCCAGCAGTGACAGCCGGACTAGCACAGATACGCAGTATTTT CASSDSRTSTDTQYF
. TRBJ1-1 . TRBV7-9 TGTGCCAGCAGCTTAGCGGACACCCATCCAAAACAGAGCACTGAAGCTTTCTTT CASSLADTHPKQSTEAFF
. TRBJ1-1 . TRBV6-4 TGTGCCAGCAGATTCGCAGGGGATTACACTGAAGCTTTCTTT CASRFAGDYTEAFF
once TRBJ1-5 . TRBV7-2 TGTGCCAGCAGCTTAAGTGTGACGTACAATCTGCAGCCCCAGCATTTT CASSLSVTYNLQPQHF
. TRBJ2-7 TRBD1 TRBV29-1 TGCAGCGCCCGGATGGGGCAGGGGGAATACGAGCAGTACTTC CSARMGQGEYEQYF
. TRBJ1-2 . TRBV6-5 TGTGCCACCAGGGCCGAGAGGGGCTTGCCTGGGAGCTACACCTTC CATRAERGLPGSYTF
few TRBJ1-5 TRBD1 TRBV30 TGTGCCTGGAGTACCGGGACAGACGGCAATCAGCCCCAGCATTTT CAWSTGTDGNQPQHF
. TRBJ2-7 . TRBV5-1 TGCGCCAGCAGCGTGAGAGGGGGGTACAACGAGCAGTACTTC CASSVRGGYNEQYF
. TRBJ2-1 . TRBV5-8 TGTGCCAGCACTCGGCGGGGCCCAACGTACAATGAGCAGTTCTTC CASTRRGPTYNEQFF
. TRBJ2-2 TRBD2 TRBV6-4 TGTGCCAGCCGGCCTAGCGGGAACACCGGGGAGCTGTTTTTT CASRPSGNTGELFF
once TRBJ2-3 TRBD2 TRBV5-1 TGCGCCAGCAGCAACCCGGGACTAGCGGGGGGATACCGCACAGATACGCAGTATTTT CASSNPGLAGGYRTDTQYF
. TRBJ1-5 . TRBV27 TGTGCCAGCAGTCTGCTCCCCGGGGCCGCGAATCAGCCCCAGCATTTT CASSLLPGAANQPQHF
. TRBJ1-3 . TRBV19 TGTGCCAGTAGGGGGGGGCAGGACCTCTCTGGAAACACCATATATTTT CASRGGQDLSGNTIYF
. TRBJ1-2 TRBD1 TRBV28 TGTGCCAGCAGGTCCGGACAGGGGGACTATGGCTACACCTTC CASRSGQGDYGYTF
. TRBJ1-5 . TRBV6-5 TGTGCCAGCAGGACCCGGGGGAATCAGCCCCAGCATTTT CASRTRGNQPQHF
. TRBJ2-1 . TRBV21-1 TGTGCCAGTTCCGGGGCTAGAGGCTACAATGAGCAGTTCTTC CASSGARGYNEQFF
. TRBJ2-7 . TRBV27 TGTGCCAGCAGTTTCTCCCGATTGGGGGAGCAGTACTTC CASSFSRLGEQYF
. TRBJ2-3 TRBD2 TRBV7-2 TGTGCCAGCAGCTTAGAACTAGCGGGGTTAGCGTATTTT CASSLELAGLAYF
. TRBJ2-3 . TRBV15 TGTGCCACCAGCAGAAAACCCAGGGATACGCAGTATTTT CATSRKPRDTQYF
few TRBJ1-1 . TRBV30 TGTGCCTGGAGCAGGGGTTTAGACACTGAAGCTTTCTTT CAWSRGLDTEAFF
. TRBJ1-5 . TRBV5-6 TGTGCCAGCAGCCTCATGGGGGGCGGCAATCAGCCCCAGCATTTT CASSLMGGGNQPQHF
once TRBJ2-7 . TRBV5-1 TGCGCCAGCAGCCAGGACACGAGCTCCTACGAGCAGTACTTC CASSQDTSSYEQYF